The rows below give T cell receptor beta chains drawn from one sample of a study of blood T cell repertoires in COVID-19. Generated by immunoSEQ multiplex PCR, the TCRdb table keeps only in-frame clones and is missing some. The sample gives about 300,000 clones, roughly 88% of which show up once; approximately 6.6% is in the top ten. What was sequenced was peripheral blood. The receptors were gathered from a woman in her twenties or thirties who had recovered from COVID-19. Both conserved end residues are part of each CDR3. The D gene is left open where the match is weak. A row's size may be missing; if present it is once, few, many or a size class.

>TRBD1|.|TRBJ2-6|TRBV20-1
CSASTRQGPGANVLTF
TGCAGTGCTAGTACGAGACAGGGCCCTGGGGCCAACGTCCTGACTTTC
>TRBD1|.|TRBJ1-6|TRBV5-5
CASSRTGASANSPLHF
TGTGCCAGCAGCAGGACAGGGGCGAGTGCTAATTCACCCCTCCACTTT
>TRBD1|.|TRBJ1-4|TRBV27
CASSSIGQGAEKLFF
TGTGCCAGCAGTTCGATTGGACAGGGCGCTGAAAAACTGTTTTTT
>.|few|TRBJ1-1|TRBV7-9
CASSQGNTEAFF
TGTGCCAGCAGCCAGGGAAACACTGAAGCTTTCTTT
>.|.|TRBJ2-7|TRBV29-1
CSVQTYEQYF
TGCAGCGTCCAAACCTACGAGCAGTACTTC
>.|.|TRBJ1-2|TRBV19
CASNTGKGRKRYGYTF
TGTGCCAGCAATACAGGGAAAGGTCGCAAGCGCTATGGCTACACCTTC
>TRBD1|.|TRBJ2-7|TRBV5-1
CASSLAQGSYEQYF
TGCGCCAGCAGCTTGGCACAGGGGTCCTACGAGCAGTACTTC
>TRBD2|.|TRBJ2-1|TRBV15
CATSRVKRGGPYNEQFF
TGTGCCACCAGCAGAGTTAAGCGGGGGGGCCCTTACAATGAGCAGTTCTTC
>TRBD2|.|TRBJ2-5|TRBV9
CASSVAGLAGETQYF
TGTGCCAGCAGCGTAGCGGGACTAGCGGGGGAGACCCAGTACTTC
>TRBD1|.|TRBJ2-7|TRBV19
CASSIDRGAPGYEQYF
TGTGCCAGTAGTATTGACAGGGGCGCTCCTGGCTACGAGCAGTACTTC
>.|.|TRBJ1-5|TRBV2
CASSYRDQPQHF
TGTGCCAGCAGTTACAGGGATCAGCCCCAGCATTTT
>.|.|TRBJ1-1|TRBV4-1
CASSQAVSRNTEAFF
TGCGCCAGCAGCCAAGCTGTTTCCAGGAACACTGAAGCTTTCTTT
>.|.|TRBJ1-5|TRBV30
CAWSGTPGINQPQHF
TGTGCCTGGAGTGGGACACCGGGTATCAATCAGCCCCAGCATTTT
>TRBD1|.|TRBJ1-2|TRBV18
CASSSGQGGNYGYTF
TGTGCCAGCTCATCCGGACAGGGGGGTAACTATGGCTACACCTTC
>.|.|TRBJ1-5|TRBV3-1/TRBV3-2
CASSPRGGEEPQHF
TGTGCCAGCAGCCCCAGAGGGGGGGAGGAACCCCAGCATTTT
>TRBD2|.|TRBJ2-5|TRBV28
CASSVAGTQETQYF
TGTGCCAGCAGTGTAGCGGGGACTCAAGAGACCCAGTACTTC
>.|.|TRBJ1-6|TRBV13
CASSLNLDTNSPLHF
TGTGCCAGCAGCTTAAATCTGGACACAAATTCACCCCTCCACTTT
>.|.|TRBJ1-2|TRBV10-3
CAISTRDKSRVYGYTF
TGTGCCATCAGTACAAGAGATAAGTCGAGGGTCTATGGCTACACCTTC
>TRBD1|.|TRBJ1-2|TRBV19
CASQDRVYGYTF
TGTGCCAGCCAGGACAGGGTCTATGGCTACACCTTC
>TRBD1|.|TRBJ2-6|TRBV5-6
CASSQETGYSGANVLTF
TGTGCCAGCAGCCAGGAGACAGGGTACTCTGGGGCCAACGTCCTGACTTTC
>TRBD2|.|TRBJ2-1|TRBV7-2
CASRRGLASDEQFF
TGTGCCAGCAGGCGGGGACTAGCTTCGGATGAGCAGTTCTTC
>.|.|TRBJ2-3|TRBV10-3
CAISEPGDTDTQYF
TGTGCCATCAGTGAGCCGGGGGACACAGATACGCAGTATTTT
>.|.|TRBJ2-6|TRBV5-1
CASSFQGSTGANVLTF
TGCGCCAGCAGCTTCCAGGGTTCGACTGGGGCCAACGTCCTGACTTTC
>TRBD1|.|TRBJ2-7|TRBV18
CASSLRTGDNEQYF
TGTGCCAGCTCCTTACGGACAGGGGACAACGAGCAGTACTTC
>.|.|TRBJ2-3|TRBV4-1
CASSQGLEFEGTDTQYF
TGCGCCAGCAGCCAAGGGCTAGAGTTCGAAGGCACAGATACGCAGTATTTT
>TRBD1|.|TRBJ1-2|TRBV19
CATRTGGAGYGYTF
TGTGCCACTAGGACAGGGGGCGCGGGCTATGGCTACACCTTC
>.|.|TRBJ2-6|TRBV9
CASSGVGAGANVLTF
TGTGCCAGCAGCGGGGTAGGGGCTGGGGCCAACGTCCTGACTTTC
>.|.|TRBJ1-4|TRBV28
CASSFAAPEGEKLFF
TGTGCCAGCAGTTTTGCGGCTCCCGAAGGCGAAAAACTGTTTTTT
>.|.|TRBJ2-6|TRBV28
CASSLWSSGANVLTF
TGTGCCAGCAGTTTATGGAGCTCTGGGGCCAACGTCCTGACTTTC
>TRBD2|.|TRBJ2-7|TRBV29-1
CSVEDSGDYEQYF
TGCAGCGTTGAGGATAGCGGGGATTACGAGCAGTACTTC
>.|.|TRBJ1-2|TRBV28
CASSPAGFGYTF
TGTGCCAGCAGCCCCGCGGGCTTTGGCTACACCTTC
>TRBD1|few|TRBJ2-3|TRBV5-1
CASSLGQGADGTDTQYF
TGCGCCAGCAGCTTGGGGCAGGGGGCAGATGGCACAGATACGCAGTATTTT
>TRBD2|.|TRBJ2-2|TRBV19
CASSLGLAGGIGELFF
TGTGCCAGTAGTCTGGGACTAGCGGGGGGAATCGGGGAGCTGTTTTTT
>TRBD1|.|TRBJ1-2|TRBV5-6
CASSAGQAGGYTF
TGTGCCAGCAGCGCTGGACAGGCGGGTGGCTACACCTTC
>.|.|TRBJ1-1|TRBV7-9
CASSYRPVRRNTEAFF
TGTGCCAGCAGCTACAGACCCGTAAGGCGGAACACTGAAGCTTTCTTT